One and the same sample provided the 27 T cell receptor beta chains below, sequenced in a study of OX40 agonist ivuxolimab in advanced cancers. Sequencing was performed with immunoSEQ multiplex PCR; in TCRdb, only in-frame clones are kept and a portion is missing. The table lists roughly 100,000 clones, about 96% of them singletons, with around 2% in the top ten. The source was CD4+ or CD8+ T cells sorted from blood, collected in a trial of the OX40 agonist ivuxolimab. These receptor sequences come from an adult with an advanced solid tumor such as melanoma, head and neck, liver or kidney cancer.

The V call is TRBV4-2, the J call TRBJ2-1; TRBD2 might be the D (5 bases). CDR1 and CDR2 from the germline V gene are LGHNA and YNFKEQ. The CDR3 has 11 amino acids. The ends were cut back, 1 base at V and 12 bases at J, with 7 bases in the middle. The CDR3: CASSQGGGQFF. CDR3 nucleotides: TGTGCCAGCAGCCAAGGAGGAGGGCAGTTCTTC.

The V and J genes are TRBV7-9 and TRBJ2-5; the D is unclear. This CDR3 region has 15 residues. The V and J ends lost 4 bases and 2 bases respectively, with 14 bases between them. CDR1 is SEHNR and CDR2 is FQNEAQ in the germline V gene (reference sequence). The CDR3 DNA reads TGTGCCAGCAGCTCCGTAATAGGATTACAAGAGACCCAGTACTTC. Encoded protein: CASSSVIGLQETQYF.

The chain recombines TRBV11-2 with TRBJ2-7; 13 bases line up with TRBD2. V lost 5 bases and J lost 0; bases outside the gene matches: 13. Germline assignment: CDR1 SGHAT and CDR2 FQNNGV. The CDR3 runs to 19 residues. CDR3 region: CASSDNSGTSGVSSYEQYF. The CDR3 nucleotides read TGTGCCAGCAGCGACAACTCCGGGACTAGCGGGGTCAGCTCCTACGAGCAGTACTTC.

The chain carries TRBV7-2 and TRBJ1-2, with TRBD1 matching 11 bases. The CDR3 covers 14 residues. Trimming cost V 5 bases and J 8 bases; bases outside gene matches: 7. CDR1 is SGHTA, CDR2 FQGNSA, per germline. Here the CDR3 DNA reads TGTGCCAGCAGCCAACCGGGACAGGGGGAAGGCTACACCTTC. This gives the protein CASSQPGQGEGYTF.

The V call is TRBV6-1, the J call TRBJ2-4; either TRBD1 or TRBD2 may fit D (6 bases each). Germline loops: CDR1 MNHNS, CDR2 SASEGT. Trimming cost V 6 bases and J 2 bases, with 8 bases left between them. The CDR3 is 13 amino acids. CDR3 sequence (DNA): TGTGCCAGCAGGGGGGGCCCCAAAAACATTCAGTACTTC. Translating gives CASRGGPKNIQYF.

The chain has TRBV5-4 and TRBJ1-6; D is ambiguous. V lost 0 bases and J lost 9, with 16 bases in between. This CDR3 is 16 amino acids long. Germline V gene lookup returns CDR1 SGHNT and CDR2 YYREEE (reference sequence). DNA for the CDR3: TGTGCCAGCAGCTTGGCAGGAGTCAGTTTTAGTTCACCCCTCCACTTT. Translation: CASSLAGVSFSSPLHF.

The chain couples TRBV7-9 to TRBJ2-1, with 12 bases fitting TRBD2. The V gene's germline CDR1 is SEHNR and CDR2 FQNEAQ (reference sequence). The CDR3 is 14 amino acids. The ends lost 3 bases at V and 14 bases at J; junction bases unmatched: 8. This CDR3 reads CASSFSPSGRAEFF. CDR3 DNA: TGTGCCAGCAGCTTTTCCCCTAGCGGGAGGGCCGAGTTCTTC.

The CDR3 DNA is TGTGCCAGTAGTATGGGGGGGCCCCGGGACGAGCAGTACTTC. Residues: CASSMGGPRDEQYF. The chain has TRBV19 and TRBJ2-7; TRBD2 might be the D (7 bases). Germline V gene data show CDR1 as LNHDA and CDR2 as SQIVND (reference sequence). The CDR3 runs 14 residues. Trimming took 3 bases from V and 5 from J, leaving 14 bases between them.

The CDR3 DNA follows: TGTGCCACCTCAATCAGGTCTAGCACTAATGAAAAACTGTTTTTT. Translated, it gives CATSIRSSTNEKLFF. The chain is built from TRBV15 and TRBJ1-4; D remains ambiguous. The CDR3 consists of 15 residues. Germline V gene lookup returns CDR1 LNHNV and CDR2 YYDKDF (reference sequence). Trimming stripped 8 bases from V and 2 bases from J, with 15 bases between.

The V and J genes are TRBV28 and TRBJ1-5; 7 nucleotides agree with TRBD1. From germline, CDR1 is MDHEN and CDR2 SYDVKM. V lost 4 bases to trimming and J lost 3 bases; unmatched junction nucleotides: 6. The CDR3 contains 15 residues. The CDR3, as DNA: TGTGCCAGCAGTTGGGACAGTAATTCCAATCAGCCCCAGCATTTT. Translation: CASSWDSNSNQPQHF.

V gene TRBV7-9 combines with J gene TRBJ2-7, with D possibly matching TRBD1 (5 bases). The CDR3 is 9 residues long. CDR1 is SEHNR, CDR2 FQNEAQ, per germline (reference sequence). Between the trimmed V and J ends, which lost 11 bases and 4 bases, there was a span of 6 bases. CDR3 region: CAGAYEQYF. CDR3 coding DNA: TGTGCCGGGGCATACGAGCAGTACTTC.

Details on this clone: At the DNA level, this CDR3 is encoded by other sequences in the same sample as well. This sequence joins TRBV23-1 and TRBJ1-5, with a possible D match to TRBD1 (5 bases). TRBV23-1 is labeled an ORF, and its function is uncertain. Trimming took 3 bases from V and 2 from J, leaving 11 bases between them. The CDR3 is 15 residues long. The CDR3 bases are TGCGCCAGCAGTCAGCCAGGGTCAGGCAATCAGCCCCAGCATTTT. Residues: CASSQPGSGNQPQHF.

This chain connects TRBV6-1 to TRBJ1-2, with D unclear. Germline V gives CDR1 MNHNS, CDR2 SASEGT. Trimming shortened V by 0 bases and J by 6 bases, and 11 bases separated the two germline ends. The CDR3 is 14 residues long. CDR3 DNA: TGTGCCAGCAGTGAAGCGCTTCTCGCGGATGGCTACACCTTC. Translated: CASSEALLADGYTF.

V usage is TRBV19 and J usage is TRBJ2-1; D unresolved. The CDR3 contains 11 residues. V was shortened by 1 base and J by 8 bases, with 3 bases between the two germline ends. Germline lookup yields CDR1 LNHDA and CDR2 SQIVND (reference sequence). The CDR3 DNA reads as TGTGCCAGTAGTATAGGGGATGAGCAGTTCTTC. It codes for CASSIGDEQFF.

This clone was observed a handful of times. This chain joins TRBV9 and TRBJ1-4; D possibly corresponds to TRBD1 (6 bases). V dropped 4 bases and J dropped 8 bases, with 18 bases sitting between them. The germline gives CDR1 SGDLS, CDR2 YYNGEE. This CDR3 has 15 residues. The chain's CDR3 is CASSYVPGHEEKLFF. The CDR3 DNA reads as TGTGCCAGCAGCTATGTCCCGGGACATGAGGAAAAACTGTTTTTT.

V usage is TRBV11-2 and J usage is TRBJ1-1; D unclear. This CDR3 spans 16 amino acids. The V end was cut by 4 bases, the J end by 0 bases, with 15 bases between. Germline-derived CDR1 and CDR2 are SGHAT and FQNNGV. The CDR3 loop reads CASSWVRGKMNTEAFF. The DNA for the CDR3 is TGTGCCAGCAGCTGGGTACGGGGTAAAATGAACACTGAAGCTTTCTTT. Together with reference TRBV11-2 and TRBJ1-1, the CDR3 gives the full variable domain: EAGVAQSPRYKIIEKRQSVAFWCNPISGHATLYWYQQILGQGPKLLIQFQNNGVVDDSQLPKDRFSAERLKGVDSTLKIQPAKLEDSAVYLCASSWVRGKMNTEAFFGQGTRLTVV.

In DNA form, the CDR3 reads TGCGCCAGCAGCCAAAGCAGGGCTTCAGGCTATGGCTACACCTTC. Its protein product is CASSQSRASGYGYTF. The chain has TRBV4-1 and TRBJ1-2; weak D call: TRBD1 (5 bases). V was shortened by 2 bases and J by 4 bases, with 14 bases between the two germline ends. Germline V CDR1 and CDR2: MGHRA, YSYEKL. The CDR3 length is 15 residues.

The chain uses TRBV9 and TRBJ1-1, with D perhaps matching TRBD1 (5 bases). CDR1 and CDR2 from the germline V gene are SGDLS and YYNGEE. The CDR3 extends over 15 amino acids. The germline V and J ends were trimmed by 4 bases and 3 bases, with 16 bases remaining between them. The DNA for the CDR3 is TGTGCCAGCAGCCATCTCCAGGGTACGGACACTGAAGCTTTCTTT. This translates into CASSHLQGTDTEAFF. The full variable domain, completed using reference TRBV9 and TRBJ1-1, is DSGVTQTPKHLITATGQRVTLRCSPRSGDLSVYWYQQSLDQGLQFLIQYYNGEERAKGNILERFSAQQFPDLHSELNLSSLELGDSALYFCASSHLQGTDTEAFFGQGTRLTVV.

The chain carries TRBV5-1 and TRBJ2-7; possible D gene TRBD2, 6 bases. The ends were cut back, 0 bases at V and 3 bases at J, with 13 bases in the middle. The germline V gene encodes CDR1 SGHRS and CDR2 YFSETQ. This CDR3 has 15 residues. CDR3 sequence reads: CASSLEAGPIYEQYF. The CDR3 nucleotides read TGCGCCAGCAGCTTGGAGGCGGGACCTATCTACGAGCAGTACTTC.

This chain uses TRBV7-9 with TRBJ2-2, with TRBD1 identical over 7 bases. The CDR3 covers 14 residues. Germline trimming cut 5 bases from V and 3 bases from J; bases unmatched to any gene: 3. The V gene's germline CDR1 is SEHNR and CDR2 FQNEAQ (reference sequence). The DNA of the CDR3 is TGTGCCAGCAGCCCGACAGGGTACACCGGGGAGCTGTTTTTT. This codes for CASSPTGYTGELFF.

The chain is built from TRBV27 and TRBJ2-7, with 9 bases aligning to TRBD1. The CDR3 loop spans 16 amino acids. With V trimmed by 5 bases and J by 1 base, 9 bases remained unmatched. The germline V gene has CDR1 MNHEY and CDR2 SMNVEV (reference sequence). The CDR3 DNA reads as TGTGCCAGCAGTAGCCGCCGGGACAGGGCGTCCTACGAGCAGTACTTC. Protein sequence: CASSSRRDRASYEQYF.

This sequence joins TRBV5-1 and TRBJ2-7, with D possibly being TRBD2 (5 bases). CDR1 SGHRS and CDR2 YFSETQ come from the germline V gene. The CDR3 runs to 14 residues. V lost 0 bases, J lost 4 bases, and 11 bases lay in between. CDR3 amino acids: CASSLERLLYEQYF. The DNA of the CDR3 is TGCGCCAGCAGCTTGGAACGACTACTATACGAGCAGTACTTC.

This chain links TRBV2 with TRBJ2-7, with D perhaps matching TRBD1 or TRBD2 (5 bases each). The germline V and J ends were trimmed by 4 bases and 0 bases, with 10 bases remaining between them. The CDR3 is made up of 14 amino acids. Germline V gene data show CDR1 as SNHLY and CDR2 as FYNNEI. CDR3 nucleotide sequence: TGTGCCAGCAGTGGGGACGGAACCTCCTACGAGCAGTACTTC. Residues: CASSGDGTSYEQYF.

This chain links TRBV4-1 with TRBJ2-7; 11 nucleotides agree with TRBD2. There are 19 residues in the CDR3. V lost 2 bases, J lost 2 bases, and 14 bases stayed unmatched. The germline CDR1 and CDR2 sequences are MGHRA and YSYEKL. For the CDR3, the DNA is TGCGCCAGCAGCCAACTATTTACCTCGACTAGCGGGGCAACCTACGAGCAGTACTTC. Amino acids: CASSQLFTSTSGATYEQYF.

This chain joins TRBV4-2 and TRBJ2-7, with D possibly matching TRBD2 (5 bases). CDR3 length: 14 amino acids. V lost 1 base and J lost 5, with 12 bases in between. CDR1 is LGHNA and CDR2 is YNFKEQ in the germline V gene. The DNA of the CDR3 is TGTGCCAGCAGCCAAGCGGGGATGTCTGACGAGCAGTACTTC. Protein product: CASSQAGMSDEQYF.

The chain is built from TRBV5-8 and TRBJ2-4; D gene unclear. Germline V gene lookup returns CDR1 SGHTS and CDR2 YDEGEE. The V and J ends lost 0 bases and 0 bases respectively, with 7 bases between them. The CDR3 is 15 residues long. Here the CDR3 DNA reads TGTGCCAGCAGCTTGGGCCGTAGAGCCAAAAACATTCAGTACTTC. Its translation: CASSLGRRAKNIQYF.

CDR3 sequence reads: CSVEMVLLYNEQFF. The CDR3 region has the DNA TGCAGCGTTGAAATGGTCCTTCTCTACAATGAGCAGTTCTTC. V and J are TRBV29-1 and TRBJ2-1, with D unresolved. Per germline, CDR1 SQVTM and CDR2 ANQGSEA. Trimming cost V 2 bases and J 3 bases, with 11 bases left between them. The CDR3 is made up of 14 amino acids.